This T cell receptor beta chain was identified during a study of T-cell reconstitution after alpha-beta-depleted transplantation in children. This clonotype turned up a few times. A TCRbeta library incorporating unique molecular identifiers was prepared. TCRdb reanalysed the PCR reads using MiXCR and keeps one entry per CDR3 protein. This table holds about 360,000 distinct CDR3 sequences, about an eighth found once. The CDR3 is made up of 14 amino acids. With 6 bases clipped from V and 3 bases from J, the junction kept 8 bases outside the gene matches. Germline-derived CDR1 and CDR2 are DFQATT and SNEGSKA (reference sequence).

The TCR sequence derives from a human donor who donated a stem cell graft to a child with Fanconi anemia. V and J are TRBV20-1 and TRBJ1-5; 7 positions match TRBD1. Source: PBMCs, taken from the stem cell graft. CDR3 coding DNA: TGCAGTGCCCCCCGACAGGGAGACAATCAGCCCCAGCATTTT. Its protein product is CSAPRQGDNQPQHF.